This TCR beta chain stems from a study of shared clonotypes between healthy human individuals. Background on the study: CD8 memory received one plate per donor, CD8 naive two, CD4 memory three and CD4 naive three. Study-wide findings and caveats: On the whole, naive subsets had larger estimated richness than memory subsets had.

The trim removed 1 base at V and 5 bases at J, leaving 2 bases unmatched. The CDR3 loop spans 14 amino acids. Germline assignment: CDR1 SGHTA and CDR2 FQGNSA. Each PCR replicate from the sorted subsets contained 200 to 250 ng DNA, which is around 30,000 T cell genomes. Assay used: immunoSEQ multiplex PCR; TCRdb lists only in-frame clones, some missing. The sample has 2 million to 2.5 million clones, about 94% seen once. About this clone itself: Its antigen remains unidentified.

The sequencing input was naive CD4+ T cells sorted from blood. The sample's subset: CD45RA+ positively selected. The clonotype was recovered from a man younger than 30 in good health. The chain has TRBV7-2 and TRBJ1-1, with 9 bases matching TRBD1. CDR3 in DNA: TGTGCCAGCAGCTTAGTGGACAGGGGTACTGAAGCTTTCTTT. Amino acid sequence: CASSLVDRGTEAFF.